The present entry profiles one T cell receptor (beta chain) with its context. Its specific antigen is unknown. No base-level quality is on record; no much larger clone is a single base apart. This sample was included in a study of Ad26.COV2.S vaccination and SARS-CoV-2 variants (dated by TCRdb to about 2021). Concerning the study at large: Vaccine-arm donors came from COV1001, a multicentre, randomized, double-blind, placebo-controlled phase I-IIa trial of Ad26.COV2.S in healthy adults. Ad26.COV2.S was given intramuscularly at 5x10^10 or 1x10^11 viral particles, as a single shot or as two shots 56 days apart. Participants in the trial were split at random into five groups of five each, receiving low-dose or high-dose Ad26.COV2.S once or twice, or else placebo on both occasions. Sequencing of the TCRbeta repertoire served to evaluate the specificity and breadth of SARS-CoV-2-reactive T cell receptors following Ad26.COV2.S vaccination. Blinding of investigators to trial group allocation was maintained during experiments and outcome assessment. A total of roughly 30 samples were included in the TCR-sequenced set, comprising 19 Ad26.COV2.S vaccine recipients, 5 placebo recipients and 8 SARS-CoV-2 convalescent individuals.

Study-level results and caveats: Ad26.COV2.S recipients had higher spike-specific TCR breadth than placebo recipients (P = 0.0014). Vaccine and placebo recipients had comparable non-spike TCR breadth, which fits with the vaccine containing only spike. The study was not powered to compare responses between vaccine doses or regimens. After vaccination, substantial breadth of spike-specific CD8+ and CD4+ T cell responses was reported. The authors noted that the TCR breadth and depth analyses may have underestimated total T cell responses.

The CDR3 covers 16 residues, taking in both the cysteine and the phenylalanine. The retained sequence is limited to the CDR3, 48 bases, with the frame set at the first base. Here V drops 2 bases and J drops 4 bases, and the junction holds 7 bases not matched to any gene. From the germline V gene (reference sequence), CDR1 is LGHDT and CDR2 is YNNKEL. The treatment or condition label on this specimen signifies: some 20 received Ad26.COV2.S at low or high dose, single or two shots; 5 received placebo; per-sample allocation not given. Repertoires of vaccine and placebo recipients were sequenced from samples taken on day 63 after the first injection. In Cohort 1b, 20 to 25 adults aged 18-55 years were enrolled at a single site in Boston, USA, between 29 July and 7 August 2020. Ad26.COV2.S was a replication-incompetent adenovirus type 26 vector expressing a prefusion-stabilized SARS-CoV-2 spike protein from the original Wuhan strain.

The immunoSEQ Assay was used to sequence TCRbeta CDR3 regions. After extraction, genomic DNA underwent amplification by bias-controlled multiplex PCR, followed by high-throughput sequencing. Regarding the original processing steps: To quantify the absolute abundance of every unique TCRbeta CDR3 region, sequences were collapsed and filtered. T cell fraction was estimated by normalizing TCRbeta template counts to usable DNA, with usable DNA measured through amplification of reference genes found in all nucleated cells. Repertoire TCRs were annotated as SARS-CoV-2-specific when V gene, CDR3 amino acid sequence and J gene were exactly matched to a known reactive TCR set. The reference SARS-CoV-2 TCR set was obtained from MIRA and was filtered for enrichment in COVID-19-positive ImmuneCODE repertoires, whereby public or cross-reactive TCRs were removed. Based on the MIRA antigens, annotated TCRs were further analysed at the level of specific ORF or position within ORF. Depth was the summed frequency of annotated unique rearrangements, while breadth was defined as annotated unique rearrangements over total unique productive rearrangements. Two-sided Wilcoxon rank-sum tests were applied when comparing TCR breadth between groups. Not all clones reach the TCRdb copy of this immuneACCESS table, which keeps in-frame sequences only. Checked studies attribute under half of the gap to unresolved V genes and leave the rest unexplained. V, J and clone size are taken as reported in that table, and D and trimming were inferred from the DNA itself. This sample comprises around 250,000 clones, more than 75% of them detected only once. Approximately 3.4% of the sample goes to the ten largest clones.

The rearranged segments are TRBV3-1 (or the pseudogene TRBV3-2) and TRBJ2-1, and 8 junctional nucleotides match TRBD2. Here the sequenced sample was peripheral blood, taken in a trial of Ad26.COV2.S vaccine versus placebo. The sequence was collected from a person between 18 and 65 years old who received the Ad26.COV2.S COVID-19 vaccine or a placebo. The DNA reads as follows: TGTGCCAGCAGCCAATTGTCGGGACTAGGGTACAATGAGCAGTTCTTC. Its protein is CASSQLSGLGYNEQFF.